Listed below are T cell receptor beta chains from one sample, sequenced in a study of cytomegalovirus exposure and HLA in healthy donors. Generated by immunoSEQ multiplex PCR, the TCRdb table keeps only in-frame clones and is missing some. The sample includes 110,000 to 150,000 clones, roughly 80% seen only once; the top ten take 3.5% to 4.5%. Material: PBMCs. The receptors here all came from a middle-aged woman in good health and CMV-seropositive. The CDR3 runs from the conserved cysteine through the conserved F or W. Each record gives: V gene, clone size, J gene, D gene, CDR3 DNA, CDR3 protein. A D gene is named only where the DNA matches it firmly. Rows may omit the clone size; those that give it use once, few, many or a size class.

v_call: TRBV9
clone_size: -
j_call: TRBJ1-5
d_call: -
cdr3_nt: TGTGCCAGCAGCGTTTCAGGGTCTTGGGATCAGCCCCAGCATTTT
cdr3_aa: CASSVSGSWDQPQHF

v_call: TRBV27
clone_size: -
j_call: TRBJ1-1
d_call: -
cdr3_nt: TGTGCCAGCAGTCGAACCCAGGGAAAAGCTTTCTTT
cdr3_aa: CASSRTQGKAFF

v_call: TRBV5-1
clone_size: -
j_call: TRBJ1-3
d_call: -
cdr3_nt: TGCGCCAGTCAGGAGGGCTCTGGAAACACCATATATTTT
cdr3_aa: CASQEGSGNTIYF

v_call: TRBV27
clone_size: -
j_call: TRBJ2-7
d_call: TRBD2
cdr3_nt: TGTGCCAGCAGTTTCGGGACTAGCGGTTTCGAGCAGTACTTC
cdr3_aa: CASSFGTSGFEQYF

v_call: TRBV28
clone_size: -
j_call: TRBJ2-7
d_call: TRBD1
cdr3_nt: TGTGCCAGCAGTTTATGGCCTCTACAGGGGGCGCATCTCCAAGTGCAGTACTTC
cdr3_aa: CASSLWPLQGAHLQVQYF

v_call: TRBV28
clone_size: -
j_call: TRBJ1-4
d_call: TRBD1
cdr3_nt: TGTGCCAGCAGGGCCGACAGGGGGCCCCTAGATAATGAAAAACTGTTTTTT
cdr3_aa: CASRADRGPLDNEKLFF

v_call: TRBV6-1
clone_size: -
j_call: TRBJ2-1
d_call: -
cdr3_nt: TGTGCCAGCAGGATTCATGGGCCCGATGAGCAGTTCTTC
cdr3_aa: CASRIHGPDEQFF

v_call: TRBV5-4
clone_size: once
j_call: TRBJ2-5
d_call: -
cdr3_nt: TGTGCCAGCAGCCCGGACGGTGGAGGGTCCACGGCCCAGTACTTC
cdr3_aa: CASSPDGGGSTAQYF

v_call: TRBV5-1
clone_size: -
j_call: TRBJ2-1
d_call: -
cdr3_nt: TGCGCCAGCAGCACAAGAATCCCCCATAGCGGTTACAATGAGCAGTTCTTC
cdr3_aa: CASSTRIPHSGYNEQFF

v_call: TRBV11-3
clone_size: -
j_call: TRBJ1-1
d_call: -
cdr3_nt: TGTGCCAGCAGCTTACTAGGAGGAGCTGAAGCTTTCTTT
cdr3_aa: CASSLLGGAEAFF

v_call: TRBV28
clone_size: -
j_call: TRBJ1-2
d_call: TRBD1
cdr3_nt: TGTGCCAGCAGTTTAGGGACAGCTTCCTATGGCTACACCTTC
cdr3_aa: CASSLGTASYGYTF

v_call: TRBV19
clone_size: -
j_call: TRBJ1-4
d_call: TRBD1
cdr3_nt: TGTGCCAGTGAAACAGGGGTAGGTGAAAAACTGTTTTTT
cdr3_aa: CASETGVGEKLFF

v_call: TRBV18
clone_size: once
j_call: TRBJ2-3
d_call: TRBD2
cdr3_nt: TGTGCCAGCTCTTCCGGGACTAGCGGGAGCTCAGATACGCAGTATTTT
cdr3_aa: CASSSGTSGSSDTQYF

v_call: TRBV5-4
clone_size: -
j_call: TRBJ1-2
d_call: -
cdr3_nt: TGTGCCAGCAGCCCCGCCCCGGGGGTTAACTATGGCTACACCTTC
cdr3_aa: CASSPAPGVNYGYTF

v_call: TRBV6-4
clone_size: -
j_call: TRBJ1-1
d_call: -
cdr3_nt: TGTGCCAGCAGTGACTCCGACAGGAGCCGGACTGAAGCTTTCTTT
cdr3_aa: CASSDSDRSRTEAFF

v_call: TRBV2
clone_size: -
j_call: TRBJ2-7
d_call: TRBD2
cdr3_nt: TGTGCCAGCAGCGTCATAGCGGGAGGAATCGAGCAGTACTTC
cdr3_aa: CASSVIAGGIEQYF

v_call: TRBV27
clone_size: -
j_call: TRBJ2-7
d_call: TRBD2
cdr3_nt: TGTGCCAGCAGTTCAAGGCGGGAGGTGAACGAGCAGTACTTC
cdr3_aa: CASSSRREVNEQYF

v_call: TRBV4-3
clone_size: -
j_call: TRBJ2-2
d_call: TRBD2
cdr3_nt: TGCGCCAGCAGCCCGGGGCTAGCGGGGGGGCCCGACACCGGGGAGCTGTTTTTT
cdr3_aa: CASSPGLAGGPDTGELFF

v_call: TRBV5-6
clone_size: -
j_call: TRBJ2-7
d_call: TRBD1
cdr3_nt: TGTGCCAGTATTGTCGGGACAGGGGGCGACGAGCAGTACTTC
cdr3_aa: CASIVGTGGDEQYF

v_call: TRBV19
clone_size: -
j_call: TRBJ2-1
d_call: TRBD2
cdr3_nt: TGTGCCAGTAGTATAGGGGCGGGACTAGCGGGATCATCGACCATCTACTCCTACAATGAGCAGTTCTTC
cdr3_aa: CASSIGAGLAGSSTIYSYNEQFF

v_call: TRBV7-9
clone_size: -
j_call: TRBJ2-7
d_call: -
cdr3_nt: TGTGCCAGCAGCTTCTCGGGAGAAGTCGAGCAGTACTTC
cdr3_aa: CASSFSGEVEQYF

v_call: TRBV7-2
clone_size: few
j_call: TRBJ1-1
d_call: -
cdr3_nt: TGTGCCAGCAAAACAGGGAACACTGAAGCTTTCTTT
cdr3_aa: CASKTGNTEAFF

v_call: TRBV6-5
clone_size: once
j_call: TRBJ1-1
d_call: -
cdr3_nt: TGTGCCAGCAGTTATAACAGAAACACTGAAGCTTTCTTT
cdr3_aa: CASSYNRNTEAFF

v_call: TRBV11-2
clone_size: once
j_call: TRBJ2-5
d_call: -
cdr3_nt: TGTGCCAGCAGCTTTGGTGGGGGCGGAGGAGAGACCCAGTACTTC
cdr3_aa: CASSFGGGGGETQYF

v_call: TRBV2
clone_size: -
j_call: TRBJ1-2
d_call: TRBD1
cdr3_nt: TGTGCCAGCAACAATTTAGGGGGCGCGATTGACTATGGCTACACCTTC
cdr3_aa: CASNNLGGAIDYGYTF

v_call: TRBV5-6
clone_size: -
j_call: TRBJ1-2
d_call: -
cdr3_nt: TGTGCCAGCAGCTTCCGAGATAACTATGGCTACACCTTC
cdr3_aa: CASSFRDNYGYTF

v_call: TRBV18
clone_size: -
j_call: TRBJ2-7
d_call: TRBD1
cdr3_nt: TGTGCCAGCTCACCCACAGGGGGCGCGTACGAGCAGTACTTC
cdr3_aa: CASSPTGGAYEQYF

v_call: TRBV28
clone_size: few
j_call: TRBJ2-5
d_call: TRBD2
cdr3_nt: TGTGCCAGCAGTTCCCCGGGACTAGCGGGAGAGACCCAGTACTTC
cdr3_aa: CASSSPGLAGETQYF

v_call: TRBV11-2
clone_size: few
j_call: TRBJ1-5
d_call: TRBD1
cdr3_nt: TGTGCCAGCAGCCGGGACAGGGTGGGCAATCAGCCCCAGCATTTT
cdr3_aa: CASSRDRVGNQPQHF

v_call: TRBV29-1
clone_size: -
j_call: TRBJ2-5
d_call: -
cdr3_nt: TGCAGCGTCCAGGGAAGTATTGGGACCCAGTACTTC
cdr3_aa: CSVQGSIGTQYF

v_call: TRBV5-6
clone_size: -
j_call: TRBJ2-3
d_call: -
cdr3_nt: TGCGCCAGCAGCCGCAACTTAAAACCCACAGATACGCAGTATTTT
cdr3_aa: CASSRNLKPTDTQYF

v_call: TRBV7-2
clone_size: once
j_call: TRBJ2-7
d_call: TRBD2
cdr3_nt: TGTGCCAGCAGCCGTGGACTAGCGGGAGGTTACGAGCAGTACTTC
cdr3_aa: CASSRGLAGGYEQYF

v_call: TRBV29-1
clone_size: -
j_call: TRBJ2-1
d_call: TRBD2
cdr3_nt: TGCAGCGCTTGGGGGGAAGCGGGGCTGAACAATGAGCAGTTCTTC
cdr3_aa: CSAWGEAGLNNEQFF

v_call: TRBV10-2
clone_size: -
j_call: TRBJ2-1
d_call: -
cdr3_nt: TGCGCCAGCAGTGAGTCGATGGGCGGAGGATACAATGAGCAGTTCTTC
cdr3_aa: CASSESMGGGYNEQFF

v_call: TRBV5-1
clone_size: -
j_call: TRBJ1-5
d_call: TRBD1
cdr3_nt: TGCGCCAGCAGCTTGGAAGGGGGCGCGGAGCCCCAGCATTTT
cdr3_aa: CASSLEGGAEPQHF

v_call: TRBV7-9
clone_size: -
j_call: TRBJ1-2
d_call: -
cdr3_nt: TGTGCCAGCAGCTTGGGGGCGGACTATGGCTACACCTTC
cdr3_aa: CASSLGADYGYTF

v_call: TRBV27
clone_size: -
j_call: TRBJ2-1
d_call: -
cdr3_nt: TGTGCCAGCAGTTCCCAGGGGTTGGACAATGAGCAGTTCTTC
cdr3_aa: CASSSQGLDNEQFF

v_call: TRBV6-1
clone_size: -
j_call: TRBJ2-1
d_call: TRBD2
cdr3_nt: TGTGCCAGCAGTGAAAAAGCGGGAGGGTACAATGAGCAGTTCTTC
cdr3_aa: CASSEKAGGYNEQFF

v_call: TRBV19
clone_size: -
j_call: TRBJ2-2
d_call: -
cdr3_nt: TGTGCCAGTAGTATAGCCTGGGGAGGCACCGGGGAGCTGTTTTTT
cdr3_aa: CASSIAWGGTGELFF

v_call: TRBV27
clone_size: -
j_call: TRBJ2-2
d_call: -
cdr3_nt: TGTGCCAGCAAAAGACAGATGAACACCGGGGAGCTGTTTTTT
cdr3_aa: CASKRQMNTGELFF

v_call: TRBV7-9
clone_size: -
j_call: TRBJ2-7
d_call: -
cdr3_nt: TGTTCCAGCAGCTTAAGCGCAGGACTGGGGCAGTACTTC
cdr3_aa: CSSSLSAGLGQYF

v_call: TRBV19
clone_size: few
j_call: TRBJ1-1
d_call: -
cdr3_nt: TGTGCCAGTAGGGGACACAGGGACGTTGCTGAAGCTTTCTTT
cdr3_aa: CASRGHRDVAEAFF